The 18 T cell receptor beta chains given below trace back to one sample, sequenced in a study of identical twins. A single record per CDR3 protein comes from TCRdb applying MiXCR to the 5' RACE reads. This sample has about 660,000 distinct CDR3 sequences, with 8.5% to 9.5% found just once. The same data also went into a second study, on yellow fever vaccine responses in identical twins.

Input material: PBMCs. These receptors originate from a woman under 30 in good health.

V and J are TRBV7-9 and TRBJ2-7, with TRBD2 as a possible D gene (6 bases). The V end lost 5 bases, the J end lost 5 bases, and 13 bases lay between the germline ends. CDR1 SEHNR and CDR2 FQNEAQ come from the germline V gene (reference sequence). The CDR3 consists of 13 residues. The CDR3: CASSPAGEDEQYF. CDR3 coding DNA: TGTGCCAGCAGCCCCGCCGGGGAGGACGAGCAGTACTTC.

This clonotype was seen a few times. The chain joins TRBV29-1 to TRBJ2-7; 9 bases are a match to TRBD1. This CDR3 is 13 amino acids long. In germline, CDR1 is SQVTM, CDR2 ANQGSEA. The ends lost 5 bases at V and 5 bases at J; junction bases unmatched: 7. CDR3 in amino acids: CSVRTGVDHEQYF. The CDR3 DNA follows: TGCAGCGTTAGGACAGGGGTCGACCACGAGCAGTACTTC.

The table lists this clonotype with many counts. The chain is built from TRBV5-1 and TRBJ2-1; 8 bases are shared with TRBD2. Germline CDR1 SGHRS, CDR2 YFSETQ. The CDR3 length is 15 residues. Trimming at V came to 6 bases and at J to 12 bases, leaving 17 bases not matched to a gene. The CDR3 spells CASTIGGESLQGQFF. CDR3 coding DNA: TGCGCCAGCACCATCGGGGGGGAGTCACTTCAGGGGCAGTTCTTC.

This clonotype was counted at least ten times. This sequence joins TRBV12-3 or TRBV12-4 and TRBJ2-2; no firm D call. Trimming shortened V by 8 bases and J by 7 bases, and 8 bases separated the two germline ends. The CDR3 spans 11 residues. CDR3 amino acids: CASRKGGELFF. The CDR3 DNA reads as TGTGCCAGCCGCAAGGGCGGGGAGCTGTTTTTT.

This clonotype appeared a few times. This CDR3 reads CASRGTFTYEQYF. DNA of the CDR3: TGTGCCAGCAGAGGGACGTTTACCTACGAGCAGTACTTC. J is TRBJ2-7 and V is TRBV28; D could derive from TRBD1 or TRBD2 (5 bases each). The CDR3 consists of 13 residues. Germline V lookup: CDR1 MDHEN, CDR2 SYDVKM. V lost 6 bases and J lost 2, with 11 bases in between. Based on the CDR3 plus reference TRBV28 and TRBJ2-7, the full variable domain is DVKVTQSSRYLVKRTGEKVFLECVQDMDHENMFWYRQDPGLGLRLIYFSYDVKMKEKGDIPEGYSVSREKKERFSLILESASTNQTSMYLCASRGTFTYEQYFGPGTRLTVT.

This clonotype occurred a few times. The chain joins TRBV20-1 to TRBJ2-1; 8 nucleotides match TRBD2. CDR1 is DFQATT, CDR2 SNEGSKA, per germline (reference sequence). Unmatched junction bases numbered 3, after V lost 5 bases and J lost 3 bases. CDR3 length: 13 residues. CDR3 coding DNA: TGCAGTGCTGATCGGGAGGGCTACAATGAGCAGTTCTTC. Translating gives CSADREGYNEQFF.

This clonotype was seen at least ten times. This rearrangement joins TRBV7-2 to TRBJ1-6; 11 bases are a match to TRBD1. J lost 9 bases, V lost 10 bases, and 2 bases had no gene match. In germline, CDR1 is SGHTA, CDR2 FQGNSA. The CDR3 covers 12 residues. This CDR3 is CATGTGGSPLHF. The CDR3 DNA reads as TGTGCCACCGGGACAGGGGGTTCACCCCTCCACTTT.

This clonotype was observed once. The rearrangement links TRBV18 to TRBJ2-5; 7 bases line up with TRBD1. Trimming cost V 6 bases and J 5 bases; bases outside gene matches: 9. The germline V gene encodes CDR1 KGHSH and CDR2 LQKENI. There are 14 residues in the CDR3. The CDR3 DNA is TGTGCCAGCTCGCCGGGACAGCCGGCGGAGACCCAGTACTTC. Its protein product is CASSPGQPAETQYF.

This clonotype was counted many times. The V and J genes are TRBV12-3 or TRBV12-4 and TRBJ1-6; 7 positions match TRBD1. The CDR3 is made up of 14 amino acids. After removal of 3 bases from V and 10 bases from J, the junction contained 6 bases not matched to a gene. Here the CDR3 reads CASSFKGAESPLHF. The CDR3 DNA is TGTGCCAGCAGTTTCAAGGGGGCTGAATCACCCCTCCACTTT.

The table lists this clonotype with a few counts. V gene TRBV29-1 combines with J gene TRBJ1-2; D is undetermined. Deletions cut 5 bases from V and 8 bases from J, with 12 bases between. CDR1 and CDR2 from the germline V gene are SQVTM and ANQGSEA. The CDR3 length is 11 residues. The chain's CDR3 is CSVPSTRGYTF. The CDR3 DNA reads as TGCAGCGTTCCATCTACGAGGGGCTACACCTTC. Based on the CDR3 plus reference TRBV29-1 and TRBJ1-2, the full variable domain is SAVISQKPSRDICQRGTSLTIQCQVDSQVTMMFWYRQQPGQSLTLIATANQGSEATYESGFVIDKFPISRPNLTFSTLTVSNMSPEDSSIYLCSVPSTRGYTFGSGTRLTVV.

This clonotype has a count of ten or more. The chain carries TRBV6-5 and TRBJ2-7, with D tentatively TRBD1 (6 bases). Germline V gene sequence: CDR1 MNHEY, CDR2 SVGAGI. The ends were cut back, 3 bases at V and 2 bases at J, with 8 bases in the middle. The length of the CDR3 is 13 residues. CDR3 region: CASSYAGAYEQYF. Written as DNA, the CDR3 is TGTGCCAGCAGTTATGCAGGGGCCTACGAGCAGTACTTC.

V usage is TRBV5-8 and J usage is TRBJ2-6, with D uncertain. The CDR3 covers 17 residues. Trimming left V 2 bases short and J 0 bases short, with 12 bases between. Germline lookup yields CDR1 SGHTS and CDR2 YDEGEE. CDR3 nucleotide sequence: TGTGCCAGCAGCTTAAAACAGCAAATCTCTGGGGCCAACGTCCTGACTTTC. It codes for CASSLKQQISGANVLTF.

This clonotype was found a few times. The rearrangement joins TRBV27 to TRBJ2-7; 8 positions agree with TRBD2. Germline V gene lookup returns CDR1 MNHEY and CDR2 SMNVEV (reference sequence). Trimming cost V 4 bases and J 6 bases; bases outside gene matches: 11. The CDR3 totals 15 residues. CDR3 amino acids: CASSSPQRGQGEQYF. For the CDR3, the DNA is TGTGCCAGCAGTTCCCCTCAGCGGGGGCAGGGCGAGCAGTACTTC.

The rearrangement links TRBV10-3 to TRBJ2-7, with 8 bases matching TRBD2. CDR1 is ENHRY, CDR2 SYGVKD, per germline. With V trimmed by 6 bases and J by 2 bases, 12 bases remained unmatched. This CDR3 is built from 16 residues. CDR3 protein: CAIRRWNSGVTYEQYF. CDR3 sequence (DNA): TGTGCCATCAGGCGGTGGAATAGCGGGGTTACCTACGAGCAGTACTTC.

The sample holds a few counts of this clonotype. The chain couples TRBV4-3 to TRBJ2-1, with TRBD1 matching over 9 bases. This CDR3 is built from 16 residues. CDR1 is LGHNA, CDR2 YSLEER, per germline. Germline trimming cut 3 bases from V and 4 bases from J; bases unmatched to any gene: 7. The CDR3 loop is CASSHRPGQGYNEQFF. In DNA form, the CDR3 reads TGCGCCAGCAGCCACCGCCCGGGACAGGGTTACAATGAGCAGTTCTTC.

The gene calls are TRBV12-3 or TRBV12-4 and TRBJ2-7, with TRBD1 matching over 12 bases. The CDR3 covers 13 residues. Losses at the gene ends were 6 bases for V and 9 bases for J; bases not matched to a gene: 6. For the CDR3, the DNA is TGTGCCAGCAGGGGGACAGGGGGCGCGTCGCAGTACTTC. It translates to CASRGTGGASQYF.

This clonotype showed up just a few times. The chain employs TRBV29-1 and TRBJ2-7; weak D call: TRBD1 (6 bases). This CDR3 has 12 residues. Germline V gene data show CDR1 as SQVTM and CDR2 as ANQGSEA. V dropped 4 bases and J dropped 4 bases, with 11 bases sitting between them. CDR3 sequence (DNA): TGCAGCGTTGTTCAGGGGACGTACGAGCAGTACTTC. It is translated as CSVVQGTYEQYF.

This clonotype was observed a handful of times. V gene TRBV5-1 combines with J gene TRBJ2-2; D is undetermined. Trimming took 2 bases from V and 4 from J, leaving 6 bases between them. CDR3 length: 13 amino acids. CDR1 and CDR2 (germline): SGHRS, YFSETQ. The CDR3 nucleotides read TGCGCCAGCAGCTTTAAAAGCACCGGGGAGCTGTTTTTT. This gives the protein CASSFKSTGELFF.